This TCR beta chain was sequenced for a study of T-cell reconstitution after alpha-beta-depleted transplantation in children. Points from the study as a whole: High day-60 TCRbeta diversity in some patients came from surviving recipient T cells and thymic progenitors. Alpha-beta T cells present about two months after transplant were reported to originate from several hundred expanded graft clones. By one year post-transplant, T-cell counts and diversity largely arose from T cells that were newly produced.

Unique molecular identifiers were used in preparing the TCRbeta library. A single record per CDR3 protein comes from TCRdb applying MiXCR to the PCR reads. The table includes some 600,000 distinct CDR3 sequences, under 15% detected once. Notes on this clonotype: The antigen remains undetermined.

The origin of this receptor is a male patient younger than 18 who had a stem cell transplant for acute myeloid leukemia, so the T cells may come from the graft donor. Sequences were derived from PBMCs, mostly from graft donor cells, sampled 360 days after TCRalphabeta/CD19-depleted stem cell transplant.

The CDR3 here is CASSKLAGRIEQYF. The CDR3 nucleotides are TGTGCCAGCAGTAAACTAGCGGGGCGCATCGAGCAGTACTTC. V is TRBV12-3 or TRBV12-4 and J is TRBJ2-7, with 10 bases fitting TRBD2. The CDR3 runs to 14 residues. The junction had 7 bases not matched to a gene; V was cut back by 5 bases and J by 6 bases.